This TCR beta chain was documented in a study of shared clonotypes between healthy human individuals. Study-wide results and caveats: The study drew on few donors, limiting represented genetic and exposure-history diversity.

Donors were healthy HIV-negative adults without recently reported acute infections or vaccinations. CD45RO+ cells joined CCR7-negative CD45RA+ TemRA cells to form CD8 memory. For this clone: What it binds is unknown.

Trimming shortened V by 6 bases and J by 4 bases, and 12 bases separated the two germline ends. Germline values: CDR1 LGHNA, CDR2 YSLEER. The CDR3 is 13 amino acids. For every subset, genomic DNA was evenly distributed across several immunoSEQ plates. The method was immunoSEQ multiplex PCR; TCRdb's version includes in-frame clones alone and lacks a portion of them. The sample includes 90,000 to 120,000 clones, less than 75% of them seen just once. The V gene is TRBV4-3, the J gene TRBJ1-2; D unresolved. The TCR originated in a woman aged 30 to 39 in good health. What was sequenced was memory CD8+ T cells sorted from blood. The sample's subset: CD45RO+ cells pooled with CCR7-negative TemRA cells. The CDR3 here is CASRRRKTYGYTF. As DNA, the CDR3 is TGCGCCAGCAGACGTCGAAAGACCTATGGCTACACCTTC.